The 15 T cell receptor beta chains reported below all come from one sample, sequenced in a study of blood T cell repertoires in COVID-19. Data came from immunoSEQ multiplex PCR; TCRdb stores just in-frame clones and leaves some out. In the table there are approximately 190,000 clones, around 84% of which are singletons. The specimen was peripheral blood. The source of these receptors is a man aged 25-45 years with active or convalescent COVID-19.

This chain connects TRBV5-1 to TRBJ1-5; TRBD1 might be the D (6 bases). Trimming left V 0 bases short and J 2 bases short, with 12 bases between. This CDR3 is 16 amino acids long. Germline CDR1 and CDR2: SGHRS and YFSETQ. CDR3 loop: CASSLVGEGGNQPQHF. CDR3 nucleotides: TGCGCCAGCAGCTTGGTAGGGGAGGGGGGCAATCAGCCCCAGCATTTT.

V usage is TRBV18 and J usage is TRBJ2-5; tentatively, D is TRBD2 (6 bases). Trimming took off 4 bases at V and 1 base at J, with 10 bases between the two ends. The CDR3 runs to 14 residues. Germline CDR1 and CDR2: KGHSH and LQKENI. The CDR3 protein is CASSLLASQETQYF. The CDR3 nucleotides read TGTGCCAGCTCACTACTAGCAAGCCAAGAGACCCAGTACTTC. Together with reference TRBV18 and TRBJ2-5, the CDR3 gives the full variable domain: NAGVMQNPRHLVRRRGQEARLRCSPMKGHSHVYWYRQLPEEGLKFMVYLQKENIIDESGMPKERFSAEFPKEGPSILRIQQVVRGDSAAYFCASSLLASQETQYFGPGTRLLVL.

The rearrangement links TRBV5-4 to TRBJ2-3; D ambiguous. The CDR3 is made up of 15 amino acids. V shed 2 bases and J shed 5 bases, with 15 bases lying between them. Germline V CDR1 and CDR2: SGHNT, YYREEE (reference sequence). CDR3 in DNA: TGTGCCAGCAGCTTTTCCGGGTCGATGGGAGATACGCAGTATTTT. Translating gives CASSFSGSMGDTQYF.

Regarding this clone: Other DNA sequences in the same sample also yield this CDR3. The J gene is TRBJ2-2, the V gene TRBV27, with 8 positions matching TRBD2. CDR3 length equals 14 residues. The V gene's germline CDR1 is MNHEY and CDR2 SMNVEV (reference sequence). V shed 8 bases and J 2 bases; nucleotides not matched to a gene: 4. In DNA form, the CDR3 reads TGTGCCAGCCGCCGGGGGGGAAACACCGGGGAGCTGTTTTTT. Encoded protein: CASRRGGNTGELFF.

The J gene is TRBJ1-5, the V gene TRBV27; 7 bases agree with TRBD1. The germline V gene encodes CDR1 MNHEY and CDR2 SMNVEV (reference sequence). CDR3 length: 15 amino acids. Germline trimming cut 2 bases from V and 4 bases from J; bases unmatched to any gene: 5. CDR3 amino acids: CASSLLGTDNQPQHF. CDR3 sequence (DNA): TGTGCCAGCAGTTTACTTGGGACAGATAATCAGCCCCAGCATTTT.

The V call is TRBV5-5, the J call TRBJ2-1, with D possibly TRBD2 on 6 matching bases. CDR3 length: 16 residues. In germline, CDR1 is SGHKS, CDR2 YYEKEE (reference sequence). The germline V and J ends were trimmed by 4 bases and 5 bases, with 19 bases remaining between them. The CDR3 DNA follows: TGTGCCAGCAGCGGTGAGTGGGCTAGCGAGGACAATGAGCAGTTCTTC. This sequence encodes CASSGEWASEDNEQFF.

This clone has just one count. This sequence joins TRBV19 and TRBJ1-1, with 8 bases that match TRBD1. In germline, CDR1 is LNHDA, CDR2 SQIVND (reference sequence). The V segment lost 6 bases and the J segment 1 base; nucleotides outside the gene matches: 7. The CDR3 loop spans 15 amino acids. CDR3 sequence (DNA): TGTGCCAGTAGGCCCAGGACAGGGAAGAACACTGAAGCTTTCTTT. Amino acids: CASRPRTGKNTEAFF. Combining the CDR3 with reference TRBV19 and TRBJ1-1 gives the whole variable domain DGGITQSPKYLFRKEGQNVTLSCEQNLNHDAMYWYRQDPGQGLRLIYYSQIVNDFQKGDIAEGYSVSREKKESFPLTVTSAQKNPTAFYLCASRPRTGKNTEAFFGQGTRLTVV.

The chain carries TRBV5-6 and TRBJ1-5; the match to TRBD1 covers 9 bases. CDR3 length equals 15 residues. Germline loops: CDR1 SGHDT, CDR2 YYEEEE. J was trimmed by 6 bases and V by 4 bases; bases with no gene match: 8. The CDR3 loop reads CASSPGDRVPQPQHF. The CDR3 DNA is TGTGCCAGCAGCCCGGGGGACAGGGTCCCTCAGCCCCAGCATTTT.

This chain connects TRBV5-6 to TRBJ1-2, with a weak D call TRBD1 (5 bases). CDR3 length equals 15 residues. Per germline, CDR1 SGHDT and CDR2 YYEEEE. Trimming took off 0 bases at V and 6 bases at J, with 15 bases between the two ends. The CDR3: CASSLAASPRDGYTF. In DNA, the CDR3 is TGTGCCAGCAGCTTGGCCGCCAGTCCCAGGGATGGCTACACCTTC.

CDR3 bases: TGCGCCAGCAGCTCTGCCGGACAGAATGAAAAACTGTTTTTT. Translating it yields CASSSAGQNEKLFF. The chain couples TRBV5-1 to TRBJ1-4, with D possibly being TRBD1 (6 bases). The V end lost 3 bases, the J end lost 5 bases, and 11 bases lay between the germline ends. This CDR3 has 14 amino acids. The V gene's germline CDR1 is SGHRS and CDR2 YFSETQ. The whole variable domain, remainder taken from reference TRBV5-1 and TRBJ1-4, is KAGVTQTPRYLIKTRGQQVTLSCSPISGHRSVSWYQQTPGQGLQFLFEYFSETQRNKGNFPGRFSGRQFSNSRSEMNVSTLELGDSALYLCASSSAGQNEKLFFGSGTQLSVL.

This chain links TRBV2 with TRBJ2-3; 7 bases align to TRBD1. This CDR3 region has 14 residues. Germline V gene lookup returns CDR1 SNHLY and CDR2 FYNNEI. V shed 4 bases and J 4 bases; nucleotides not matched to a gene: 5. This CDR3 reads CASSGDSRPDTQYF. CDR3 nucleotides: TGTGCCAGCAGTGGGGACAGTCGTCCAGATACGCAGTATTTT. The full variable domain, completed using reference TRBV2 and TRBJ2-3, is EPEVTQTPSHQVTQMGQEVILRCVPISNHLYFYWYRQILGQKVEFLVSFYNNEISEKSEIFDDQFSVERPDGSNFTLKIRSTKLEDSAMYFCASSGDSRPDTQYFGPGTRLTVL.

The V call is TRBV12-5, the J call TRBJ1-5, with a possible D match to TRBD1 (5 bases). With 4 bases removed from V and 0 bases from J, the gap between germline ends came to 16 bases. Germline lookup yields CDR1 LGHNT and CDR2 FRNRAP. The CDR3 consists of 17 residues. DNA of the CDR3: TGTGCTAGTGGTTCTTTCGCGGGGGAAGGTAGCAATCAGCCCCAGCATTTT. It translates to CASGSFAGEGSNQPQHF. Complete variable domain (other parts from reference TRBV12-5 and TRBJ1-5): DARVTQTPRHKVTEMGQEVTMRCQPILGHNTVFWYRQTMMQGLELLAYFRNRAPLDDSGMPKDRFSAEMPDATLATLKIQPSEPRDSAVYFCASGSFAGEGSNQPQHFGDGTRLSIL.

The J gene is TRBJ2-1, the V gene TRBV11-2; 12 bases match TRBD2. J was trimmed by 6 bases and V by 4 bases; bases with no gene match: 4. The length of the CDR3 is 15 residues. From germline, CDR1 is SGHAT and CDR2 FQNNGV. CDR3 nucleotide sequence: TGTGCCAGCAGCTCGACTAGCGGGAGCCCCAATGAGCAGTTCTTC. This codes for CASSSTSGSPNEQFF.

The chain couples TRBV7-9 to TRBJ1-1; D is ambiguous. The germline CDR1 and CDR2 sequences are SEHNR and FQNEAQ (reference sequence). V lost 4 bases and J 0 bases, leaving 9 bases between the germline ends. The length of the CDR3 is 14 residues. CDR3 residues: CASSSPLVNTEAFF. The CDR3 DNA follows: TGTGCCAGCAGCTCTCCACTCGTGAACACTGAAGCTTTCTTT.

This chain connects TRBV11-2 to TRBJ2-7, with a tentative D call TRBD1 (6 bases). The CDR3 spans 15 residues. Deletions cut 0 bases from V and 3 bases from J, with 12 bases between. Germline CDR1 SGHAT, CDR2 FQNNGV. The CDR3 nucleotides read TGTGCCAGCAGCTTAGACCCTACAGGGATCTACGAGCAGTACGTC. Its translation: CASSLDPTGIYEQYV.